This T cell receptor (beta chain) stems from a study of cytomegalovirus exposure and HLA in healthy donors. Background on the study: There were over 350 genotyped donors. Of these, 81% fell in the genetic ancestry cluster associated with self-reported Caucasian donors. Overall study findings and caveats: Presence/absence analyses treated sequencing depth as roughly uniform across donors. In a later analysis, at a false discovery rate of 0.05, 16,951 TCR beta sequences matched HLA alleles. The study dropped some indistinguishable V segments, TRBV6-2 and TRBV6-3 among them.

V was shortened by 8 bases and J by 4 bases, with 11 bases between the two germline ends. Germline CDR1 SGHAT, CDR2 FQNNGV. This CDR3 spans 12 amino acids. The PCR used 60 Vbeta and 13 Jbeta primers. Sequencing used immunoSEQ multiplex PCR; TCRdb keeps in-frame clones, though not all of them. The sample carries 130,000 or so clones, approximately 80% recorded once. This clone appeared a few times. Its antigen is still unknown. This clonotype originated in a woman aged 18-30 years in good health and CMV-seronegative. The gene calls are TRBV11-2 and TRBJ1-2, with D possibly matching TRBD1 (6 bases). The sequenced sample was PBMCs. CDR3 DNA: TGTGCCAGCGGAACACAGGGCTATGGCTACACCTTC. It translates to CASGTQGYGYTF.